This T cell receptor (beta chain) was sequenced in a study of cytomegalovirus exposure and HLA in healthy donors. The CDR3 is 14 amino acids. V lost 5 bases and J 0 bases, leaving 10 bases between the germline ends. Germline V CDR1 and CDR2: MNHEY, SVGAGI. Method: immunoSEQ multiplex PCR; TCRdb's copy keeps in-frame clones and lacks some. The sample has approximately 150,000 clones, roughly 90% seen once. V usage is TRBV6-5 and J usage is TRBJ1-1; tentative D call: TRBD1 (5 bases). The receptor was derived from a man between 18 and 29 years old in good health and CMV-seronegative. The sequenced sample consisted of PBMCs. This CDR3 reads CASSRQGVNTEAFF. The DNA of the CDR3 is TGTGCCAGCAGTCGCCAGGGTGTGAACACTGAAGCTTTCTTT.